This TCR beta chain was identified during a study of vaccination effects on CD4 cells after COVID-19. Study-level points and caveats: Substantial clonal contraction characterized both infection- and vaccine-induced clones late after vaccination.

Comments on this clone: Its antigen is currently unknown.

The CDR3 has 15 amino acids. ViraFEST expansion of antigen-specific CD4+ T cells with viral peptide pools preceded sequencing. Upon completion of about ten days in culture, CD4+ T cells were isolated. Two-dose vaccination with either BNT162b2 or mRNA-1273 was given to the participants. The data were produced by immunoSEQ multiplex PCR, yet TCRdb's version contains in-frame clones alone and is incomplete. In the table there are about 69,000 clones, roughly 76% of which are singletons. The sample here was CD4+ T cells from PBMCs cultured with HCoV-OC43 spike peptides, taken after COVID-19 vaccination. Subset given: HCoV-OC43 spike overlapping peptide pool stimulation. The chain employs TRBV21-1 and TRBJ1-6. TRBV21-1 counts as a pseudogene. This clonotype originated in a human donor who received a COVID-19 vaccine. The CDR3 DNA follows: TGTGCCAGCAGCGAGGAGGGGGGGCCCAATTCACCCCTCCACTTT. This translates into CASSEEGGPNSPLHF.